Listed here are 29 T cell receptor beta chains from one sample, sequenced in a study of T cell responses to AZD1222 COVID-19 vaccine (dated by TCRdb to about 2021). Explained via the paper, the time point label denotes: baseline before first vaccination. The library was produced with the immunoSEQ multiplex PCR assay. Imported from immuneACCESS, the table was reduced by TCRdb to in-frame sequences with V and J called. These copies leave out some clones; in studies compared against another copy, an unresolved V gene accounts for under half, and the cause of the remainder is not known. This sample is represented by roughly 150,000 clones; 80% to 90% of them were singletons. The top ten clonotypes cover about 8% of the sample. Sequencing was performed on peripheral blood, taken on day 0 of AZD1222 vaccination. The receptors shown here come from an adult in good health.

V is TRBV5-1 and J is TRBJ2-7; possibly TRBD2 for D (6 bases). The CDR3 spans 14 residues. Per germline, CDR1 SGHRS and CDR2 YFSETQ. Trimming stripped 4 bases from V and 4 bases from J, with 15 bases between. Here the CDR3 DNA reads TGCGCCAGCAGCCTCGGACTAACGGGGTACGAGCAGTACTTC. This translates into CASSLGLTGYEQYF.

The rearrangement joins TRBV11-2 to TRBJ2-7; the D call may be TRBD1 or TRBD2 (5 bases each). Germline V gene lookup returns CDR1 SGHAT and CDR2 FQNNGV. The V gene lost 1 base and the J gene lost 1 base, with 17 bases spanning the gap. This CDR3 is 17 amino acids long. CDR3 in amino acids: CASSLGSWGSVSYEQYF. The CDR3 DNA follows: TGTGCCAGCAGCTTAGGGTCATGGGGGTCCGTGTCCTACGAGCAGTACTTC.

The chain joins TRBV5-1 to TRBJ2-7, with TRBD1 matching 8 bases. Germline V CDR1 and CDR2: SGHRS, YFSETQ. CDR3 length: 14 residues. Trimming cost V 4 bases and J 4 bases; bases outside gene matches: 7. The chain's CDR3 is CASSIGQGWYEQYF. CDR3 bases: TGCGCCAGCAGCATCGGACAGGGATGGTACGAGCAGTACTTC.

The genes are TRBV2 and TRBJ2-1, with 13 bases that match TRBD2. J gave up 1 base and V 7 bases, and 4 bases lay outside the gene matches. Germline V gene sequence: CDR1 SNHLY, CDR2 FYNNEI. This CDR3 spans 16 amino acids. This CDR3 is CASTGTSGTSYNEQFF. The CDR3 nucleotides are TGTGCCAGCACAGGGACTAGCGGGACGTCCTACAATGAGCAGTTCTTC.

The chain carries TRBV5-4 and TRBJ2-3; 11 nucleotides match TRBD2. CDR1 is SGHNT, CDR2 YYREEE, per germline (reference sequence). The CDR3 totals 16 residues. V shed 1 base, J shed 3 bases, and the junction held 4 bases outside the gene matches. CDR3 DNA sequence: TGTGCCAGCAGCTTGCGTGCTAGCGGGGGGACAGATACGCAGTATTTT. The encoded protein is CASSLRASGGTDTQYF. Drawing the rest from reference TRBV5-4 and TRBJ2-3, the complete variable domain is ETGVTQSPTHLIKTRGQQVTLRCSSQSGHNTVSWYQQALGQGPQFIFQYYREEENGRGNFPPRFSGLQFPNYSSELNVNALELDDSALYLCASSLRASGGTDTQYFGPGTRLTVL.

This chain connects TRBV15 to TRBJ1-2; D uncertain. The CDR3 loop spans 15 amino acids. Germline-derived CDR1 and CDR2 are LNHNV and YYDKDF (reference sequence). The V end lost 0 bases, the J end lost 7 bases, and 15 bases lay between the germline ends. This chain's CDR3 is CATSRDQIVGGGYTF. CDR3 sequence (DNA): TGTGCCACCAGCAGAGATCAGATAGTGGGAGGTGGCTACACCTTC.

CDR3 in amino acids: CASSENGDSSYNEQFF. The DNA of the CDR3 is TGTGCCAGCAGCGAGAATGGGGACAGCTCCTACAATGAGCAGTTCTTC. This chain joins TRBV9 and TRBJ2-1, with 7 bases matching TRBD1. Per the germline V gene, CDR1 is SGDLS and CDR2 is YYNGEE. The CDR3 consists of 16 residues. V dropped 3 bases and J dropped 0; count of bases not matched to a gene: 6.

The count of this clone is one. The chain employs TRBV3-1 (or the pseudogene TRBV3-2) and TRBJ1-2, with D unresolved. The V end was cut by 0 bases, the J end by 4 bases, with 6 bases between. Germline V gene sequence: CDR1 LGHDT, CDR2 YNNKEL (reference sequence). The CDR3 totals 13 residues. CDR3 loop: CASSQDFGYGYTF. The CDR3 DNA is TGTGCCAGCAGCCAAGATTTTGGCTATGGCTACACCTTC.

The chain joins TRBV9 to TRBJ2-5; 10 bases are shared with TRBD2. The CDR3 is 14 amino acids. The V gene end was trimmed by 0 bases and the J gene end by 7 bases; junction bases not matched to a gene: 3. Germline CDR1 SGDLS, CDR2 YYNGEE. CDR3 protein: CASSVGVAGGTQYF. CDR3 DNA sequence: TGTGCCAGCAGCGTAGGGGTAGCGGGGGGGACCCAGTACTTC.

This clone was counted a single time. V usage is TRBV18 and J usage is TRBJ2-4, with D hard to call. Trimming removed 2 bases from V and 0 bases from J, with 5 bases in between. There are 14 residues in the CDR3. Germline V gene sequence: CDR1 KGHSH, CDR2 LQKENI. The CDR3 region has the DNA TGTGCCAGCTCACCAGGGCCAGCCAAAAACATTCAGTACTTC. As protein: CASSPGPAKNIQYF. The variable domain in full, with the rest retrieved from reference TRBV18 and TRBJ2-4, is NAGVMQNPRHLVRRRGQEARLRCSPMKGHSHVYWYRQLPEEGLKFMVYLQKENIIDESGMPKERFSAEFPKEGPSILRIQQVVRGDSAAYFCASSPGPAKNIQYFGAGTRLSVL.

V usage is TRBV7-2 and J usage is TRBJ1-1; the D is unclear. The CDR3 is made up of 14 amino acids. Germline CDR1 is SGHTA and CDR2 is FQGNSA. V dropped 1 base and J dropped 1 base, with 7 bases sitting between them. Written as DNA, the CDR3 is TGTGCCAGCAGCTTAGAAGGGAAGAACACTGAAGCTTTCTTT. Translating it yields CASSLEGKNTEAFF. The full variable domain, rest sourced from reference TRBV7-2 and TRBJ1-1, is GAGVSQSPSNKVTEKGKDVELRCDPISGHTALYWYRQSLGQGLEFLIYFQGNSAPDKSGLPSDRFSAERTGGSVSTLTIQRTQQEDSAVYLCASSLEGKNTEAFFGQGTRLTVV.

The J gene is TRBJ2-2, the V gene TRBV11-3; 9 bases line up with TRBD2. The germline V gene encodes CDR1 SGHNT and CDR2 YENEEA. The CDR3 length is 14 residues. Trimming took 8 bases from V and 5 from J; bases not matched to a gene: 6. The CDR3 DNA follows: TGTGCCAGCCAGCGGGAGGAGGGGACCGGGGAGCTGTTTTTT. Translated, it gives CASQREEGTGELFF.

This chain joins TRBV9 and TRBJ2-2, with 9 bases identical to TRBD2. Per germline, CDR1 SGDLS and CDR2 YYNGEE. With V trimmed by 3 bases and J by 4 bases, 7 bases remained unmatched. This CDR3 spans 16 amino acids. The CDR3 is CASSGERGEVTGELFF. The CDR3 coding sequence is TGTGCCAGCAGCGGAGAGCGGGGGGAGGTCACCGGGGAGCTGTTTTTT.

The chain is built from TRBV6-5 and TRBJ1-1; D gene unclear. V shed 6 bases and J shed 0 bases, with 11 bases lying between them. This CDR3 is 14 amino acids long. The germline CDR1 and CDR2 sequences are MNHEY and SVGAGI. CDR3 amino acids: CASSWQGLNTEAFF. DNA for the CDR3: TGTGCCAGCAGCTGGCAAGGGTTGAACACTGAAGCTTTCTTT.

V and J are TRBV4-1 and TRBJ1-4, with a possible D match to TRBD1 (5 bases). V gave up 4 bases and J gave up 4 bases, with 13 bases separating them. Per the germline V gene, CDR1 is MGHRA and CDR2 is YSYEKL. This CDR3 is 15 amino acids long. The DNA for the CDR3 is TGCGCCAGCAGCCCAACGGGGCTGGGTAATGAAAAACTGTTTTTT. Translated: CASSPTGLGNEKLFF.

The J gene is TRBJ1-5, the V gene TRBV6-5; D not resolved. The CDR3 contains 13 residues. CDR1 is MNHEY, CDR2 SVGAGI, per germline. V dropped 7 bases and J dropped 7 bases, with 14 bases sitting between them. The CDR3 sequence is CASTPGEGQPQHF. In DNA, the CDR3 is TGTGCCAGCACCCCCGGGGAGGGACAGCCCCAGCATTTT.

This chain connects TRBV11-2 to TRBJ2-5; D gene ambiguous. Germline V CDR1 and CDR2: SGHAT, FQNNGV. This CDR3 region has 14 residues. V was pared by 0 bases and J by 5 bases, with 10 bases between. This chain's CDR3 is CASSLERWSETQYF. The CDR3 nucleotides read TGTGCCAGCAGCTTAGAACGTTGGTCGGAGACCCAGTACTTC.

The chain links TRBV28 to TRBJ1-1; D uncertain. The CDR3 covers 15 residues. With 1 base removed from V and 1 base from J, the gap between germline ends came to 10 bases. Germline CDR1 reads MDHEN; CDR2 reads SYDVKM. Here the CDR3 DNA reads TGTGCCAGCAGTTTATCGAAGGGTCGGAACACTGAAGCTTTCTTT. It translates to CASSLSKGRNTEAFF. The variable domain in full, with the rest retrieved from reference TRBV28 and TRBJ1-1, is DVKVTQSSRYLVKRTGEKVFLECVQDMDHENMFWYRQDPGLGLRLIYFSYDVKMKEKGDIPEGYSVSREKKERFSLILESASTNQTSMYLCASSLSKGRNTEAFFGQGTRLTVV.

This clone came up a few times. This chain joins TRBV11-3 and TRBJ1-2; D is ambiguous. Between the trimmed V and J ends, which lost 0 bases and 8 bases, there was a span of 10 bases. Germline V gene sequence: CDR1 SGHNT, CDR2 YENEEA. The CDR3 runs to 13 residues. CDR3 residues: CASSLDAGYGYTF. For the CDR3, the DNA is TGTGCCAGCAGCTTAGATGCCGGGTACGGCTACACCTTC.

This clone has a handful of counts. The chain is built from TRBV30 and TRBJ2-1; unclear D gene. The CDR3 loop spans 14 amino acids. V gave up 0 bases and J gave up 9 bases, with 15 bases separating them. CDR1 GTSNPN and CDR2 SVGIG come from the germline V gene (reference sequence). The CDR3 protein is CAWSVFSGVGEQFF. For the CDR3, the DNA is TGTGCCTGGAGTGTATTTTCTGGGGTCGGTGAGCAGTTCTTC. Full variable domain (missing parts from reference TRBV30 and TRBJ2-1): SQTIHQWPATLVQPVGSPLSLECTVEGTSNPNLYWYRQAAGRGLQLLFYSVGIGQISSEVPQNLSASRPQDRQFILSSKKLLLSDSGFYLCAWSVFSGVGEQFFGPGTRLTVL.

J is TRBJ1-6 and V is TRBV2; tentatively, D is TRBD1 (5 bases). Trimming shortened V by 2 bases and J by 7 bases, and 15 bases separated the two germline ends. This CDR3 comprises 16 residues. Germline lookup yields CDR1 SNHLY and CDR2 FYNNEI. In nucleotides, the CDR3 is TGTGCCAGCAGTGAAAACGGGACCCCAGGGAATTCACCCCTCCACTTT. Translation gives CASSENGTPGNSPLHF.

For the CDR3, the DNA is TGTGCCAGCTCACCGCGGACAGGGAACACCGGGGAGCTGTTTTTT. This translates into CASSPRTGNTGELFF. The rearrangement joins TRBV18 to TRBJ2-2, with 7 bases that match TRBD1. Trimming took 3 bases from V and 1 from J; bases not matched to a gene: 2. The CDR3 runs 15 residues. Germline loops: CDR1 KGHSH, CDR2 LQKENI.

The chain couples TRBV7-9 to TRBJ2-5; D might be TRBD1 (6 bases). The CDR3 covers 15 residues. V lost 5 bases to trimming and J lost 4 bases, with 17 bases between them. Germline CDR1 SEHNR, CDR2 FQNEAQ (reference sequence). CDR3 sequence reads: CASSPRTGLGETQYF. For the CDR3, the DNA is TGTGCCAGCAGCCCCCGAACAGGGTTGGGAGAGACCCAGTACTTC.

The genes are TRBV19 and TRBJ1-5; 9 nucleotides match TRBD1. Germline CDR1 reads LNHDA; CDR2 reads SQIVND (reference sequence). The length of the CDR3 is 17 residues. The trim removed 1 base at V and 4 bases at J, leaving 8 bases unmatched. CDR3 nucleotide sequence: TGTGCCAGTAGTATAGCTCCCTGGACAGGGGATAATCAGCCCCAGCATTTT. It specifies CASSIAPWTGDNQPQHF.

The chain uses TRBV2 and TRBJ2-5, with D maybe TRBD1 (5 bases). The DNA matches TRBJ2-7 better at its end, which makes the J call doubtful. Germline CDR1 SNHLY, CDR2 FYNNEI. This CDR3 spans 11 amino acids. CDR3 coding DNA: TGTGCCGGACGGCAGGGTTACGAGCAGTACTTC. Protein product: CAGRQGYEQYF.

The chain recombines TRBV4-1 with TRBJ1-1, with 7 bases fitting TRBD1. The CDR3 runs 15 residues. V was clipped by 4 bases and J by 0 bases; unmatched bases: 5. Germline V CDR1 and CDR2: MGHRA, YSYEKL. The CDR3 region is CASSLRDSLNTEAFF. Here the CDR3 DNA reads TGCGCCAGCAGCCTGCGGGACAGCTTGAACACTGAAGCTTTCTTT.

V usage is TRBV12-3 or TRBV12-4 and J usage is TRBJ1-1; D not certain. The V and J ends lost 6 bases and 0 bases respectively, with 8 bases between them. The CDR3 covers 13 residues. The CDR3 region is CASSRSMNTEAFF. Written as DNA, the CDR3 is TGTGCCAGCAGCAGAAGCATGAACACTGAAGCTTTCTTT.

The gene calls are TRBV7-6 and TRBJ1-1; the match to TRBD1 covers 8 bases. The V and J ends lost 5 bases and 5 bases, in that order; junction bases with no gene match: 7. Germline CDR1 and CDR2: SGHVS and FNYEAQ. This CDR3 has 14 residues. The CDR3 region is CASSPGGASTEAFF. The CDR3 bases are TGTGCCAGCAGCCCAGGGGGCGCGAGTACTGAAGCTTTCTTT.

The chain uses TRBV27 and TRBJ2-1; D not resolved. V lost 5 bases, J lost 5 bases, and 16 bases lay in between. The CDR3 consists of 15 residues. Germline V lookup: CDR1 MNHEY, CDR2 SMNVEV (reference sequence). The CDR3 loop is CASSTWGWSHNEQFF. The CDR3 DNA is TGTGCCAGCAGTACATGGGGATGGTCCCACAATGAGCAGTTCTTC.